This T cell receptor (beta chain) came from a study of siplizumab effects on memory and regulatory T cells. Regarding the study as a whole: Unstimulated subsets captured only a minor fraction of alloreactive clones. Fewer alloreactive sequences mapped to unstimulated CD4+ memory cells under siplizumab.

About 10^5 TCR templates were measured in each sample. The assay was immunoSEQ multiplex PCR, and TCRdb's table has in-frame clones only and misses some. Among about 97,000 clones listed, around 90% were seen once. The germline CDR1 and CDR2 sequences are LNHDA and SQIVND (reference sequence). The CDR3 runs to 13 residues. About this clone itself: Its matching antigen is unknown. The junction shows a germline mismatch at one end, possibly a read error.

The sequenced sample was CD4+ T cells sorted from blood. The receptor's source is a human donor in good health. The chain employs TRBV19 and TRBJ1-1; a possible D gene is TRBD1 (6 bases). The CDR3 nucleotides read TGTGCCAGTAATATACAGGGATTCACTGAAGCTTTCTTT. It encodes CASNIQGFTEAFF.